This T cell receptor beta chain originates from a study of blood T cell repertoires in COVID-19. Study as a whole: In each case, the material was cDNA or gDNA derived from T cells, B-cell-depleted T cells, or PBMCs.

This clone was found once. J lost 0 bases, V lost 5 bases, and 6 bases had no gene match. The CDR3 contains 15 residues. Germline V gives CDR1 SGHTA, CDR2 FQGNSA. In the original analysis: Reference gene primer amplification in the assay estimated nucleated cell counts. Produced via immunoSEQ multiplex PCR; TCRdb's table is partial and in-frame only. V and J calls plus clone size are reproduced from that table; the DNA served to infer D and trimming. The sample yields about 74,000 clones, 80% seen once. The TCR sequence derives from a human donor in a cohort sampled during active COVID-19. Specimen: peripheral blood. The chain employs TRBV7-2 and TRBJ1-1, with 7 bases identical to TRBD1. The CDR3 loop is CASSPRQGMNTEAFF. The DNA of the CDR3 is TGTGCCAGCAGCCCCCGACAGGGTATGAACACTGAAGCTTTCTTT.